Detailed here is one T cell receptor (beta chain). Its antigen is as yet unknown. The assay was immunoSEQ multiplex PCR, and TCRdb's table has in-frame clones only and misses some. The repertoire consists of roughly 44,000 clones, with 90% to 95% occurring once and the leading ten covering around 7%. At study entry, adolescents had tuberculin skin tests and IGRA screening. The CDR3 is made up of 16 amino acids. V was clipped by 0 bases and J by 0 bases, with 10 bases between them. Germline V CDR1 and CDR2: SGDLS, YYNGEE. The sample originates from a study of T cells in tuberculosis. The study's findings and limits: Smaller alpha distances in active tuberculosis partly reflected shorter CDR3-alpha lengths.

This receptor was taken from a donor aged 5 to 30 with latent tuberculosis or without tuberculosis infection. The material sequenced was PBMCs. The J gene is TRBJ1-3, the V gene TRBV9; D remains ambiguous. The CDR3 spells CASSVGLSDSGNTIYF. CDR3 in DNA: TGTGCCAGCAGCGTAGGTCTGTCAGACTCTGGAAACACCATATATTTT.